This T cell receptor beta chain was observed in a study of cytomegalovirus exposure and HLA in healthy donors. Germline V lookup: CDR1 MNHNS, CDR2 SASEGT. Unmatched junction bases numbered 1, after V lost 0 bases and J lost 3 bases. The CDR3 is 15 residues long. The PCR ran on 60 Vbeta and 13 Jbeta primers. Only in-frame clones appear in the TCRdb table, and some are missing; sequencing was by immunoSEQ multiplex PCR. The repertoire includes 95,000 to 150,000 clones, 82% of them detected once, and 1.5% sits in the top ten. Specimen: PBMCs. The sequence derives from a woman in her late teens or twenties in good health and CMV-seronegative. This chain uses TRBV6-1 with TRBJ2-7; 11 bases align to TRBD1. CDR3 sequence: CASSEAGTGGYEQYF. The CDR3 bases are TGTGCCAGCAGTGAAGCGGGGACAGGGGGCTACGAGCAGTACTTC.